This T cell receptor beta chain was identified during a study of blood T cell repertoires in COVID-19. Only in-frame clones appear in the TCRdb table, and some are missing; sequencing was by immunoSEQ multiplex PCR. Found here are roughly 100,000 clones, 70% to 90% of them singletons; the top ten hold 3%. Trimming cost V 6 bases and J 5 bases; bases outside gene matches: 8. This CDR3 is 14 amino acids long. Germline CDR1 WSHSY, CDR2 SAAADI. The sample consisted of peripheral blood. This receptor was obtained from a man between 45 and 60 years old with active or convalescent COVID-19. The V call is TRBV10-2, the J call TRBJ1-2, with 8 bases that match TRBD1. Here the CDR3 DNA reads TGCGCCAGCAGAAGTAAACAGGGGGAATATGGCTACACCTTC. Translating it yields CASRSKQGEYGYTF.